Described below is a single T cell receptor beta chain sequence and its context. The antigen it recognizes is unknown. No much larger clone is present one base from it, and per-base qualities are unavailable. Library prep was done by the immunoSEQ multiplex PCR assay. The original pipeline was this. To diagnose cytomegalovirus status from the catalog of TCR beta chain sequences, a statistical classification framework was built. What TCRdb holds here is the immuneACCESS table cut down to in-frame rearrangements. Part of the clones is not present; checked against another copy, under half of the missing clones reflect an unresolved V gene, and the others are unexplained. The V and J calls and the clone size are those of that table, but D and trimming were determined from the DNA. In all, the sample holds under 150,000 clones, and over 85% of those were seen once. Together, the top ten hold about 1.9% of the sample.

This sample stems from a study of cytomegalovirus exposure and HLA in healthy donors (dated by TCRdb to 2015 to 2018). With respect to the entire study: The 500 to 700 repertoires of the first cohort and the roughly 110 validation repertoires were produced on the same platform, according to a later analysis. High-throughput TCR immunosequencing, statistical association of individual TCRs with disease status, and machine learning were combined to predict cytomegalovirus infection status. The study aimed to test whether cataloging public T cell receptors could reveal signatures of past pathogen exposure. Besides the first cohort of 500 to 700 subjects, a separate validation cohort made up of around 120 different subjects was used.

The CDR3 covers 17 residues, taking in both the cysteine and the phenylalanine. The DNA shown is the 51-base CDR3, in frame from base 1. From V the trimming removes 2 bases and from J it removes 7 bases, while the gene matches leave 10 bases of the junction unaccounted for. From a lookup of the germline V gene, CDR1 and CDR2 are MRHNA and SNTAGT. Overall study outcomes, separate from this receptor: In vitro tests confirmed that a few of the cytomegalovirus-associated TCR beta chains recognize cytomegalovirus antigens. A later analysis had no HLA typing for the validation cohort, so co-occurrence there was scored across all 130 or so repertoires. A later analysis found that TCRs clustered in the first cohort also tended to co-occur in the 120 or so validation repertoires, with approximately 95% of cluster scores above 0. It was suggested by the authors that the approach could potentially be generalized to other disease states and immunological phenotypes. The classifier was reported to diagnose cytomegalovirus status with high specificity and sensitivity in both the original and validation cohorts. The study gave a list of 150 to 200 TCR beta chains associated with cytomegalovirus. Most TCR sequences were observed very rarely across donors, whereas some public TCRs were present in many individuals.

Separate from the approximately 700-subject first cohort, the validation cohort of roughly 120 subjects was the group to which the donors belonged. The sample was PBMCs. This TCR was recovered from a woman between 18 and 29 years old in good health and CMV-seronegative. The V and J genes are TRBV6-4 and TRBJ1-6; TRBD1 agrees with 8 junctional bases. The CDR3 protein is CASSDPLDREGNSPLHF. The DNA reads as follows: TGTGCCAGCAGTGACCCACTGGACAGGGAAGGAAATTCACCCCTCCACTTT.